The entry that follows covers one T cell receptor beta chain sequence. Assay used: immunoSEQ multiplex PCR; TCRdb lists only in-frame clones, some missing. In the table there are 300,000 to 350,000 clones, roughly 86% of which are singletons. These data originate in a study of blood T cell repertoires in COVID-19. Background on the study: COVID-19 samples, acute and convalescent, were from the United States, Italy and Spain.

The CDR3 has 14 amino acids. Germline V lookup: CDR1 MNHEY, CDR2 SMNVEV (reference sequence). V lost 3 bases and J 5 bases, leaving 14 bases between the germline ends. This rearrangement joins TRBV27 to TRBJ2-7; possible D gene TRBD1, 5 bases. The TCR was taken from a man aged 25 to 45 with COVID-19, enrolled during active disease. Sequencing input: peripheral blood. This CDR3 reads CASSFDSVSNEQYF. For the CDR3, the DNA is TGTGCCAGCAGTTTTGACAGTGTATCAAACGAGCAGTACTTC.